The 17 T cell receptor beta chains given below trace back to one sample, sequenced in a study of neurological immune-mediated disorders. Via MiXCR, TCRdb re-called the 5' RACE reads, giving one row per CDR3 protein. The table includes under 70,000 distinct CDR3 sequences, around 5.2% detected once. Sequenced material: PBMCs. These TCRs come from a woman aged 25 to 45 with multiple sclerosis.

This clonotype was observed many times. The genes are TRBV5-1 and TRBJ2-7; 7 positions agree with TRBD1. From germline, CDR1 is SGHRS and CDR2 YFSETQ. V trimming: 1 base; J trimming: 2 bases; junction bases outside the gene matches: 3. The CDR3 is 14 residues long. The CDR3 DNA is TGCGCCAGCAGCTTGAAACAGGGGACCTACGAGCAGTACTTC. The encoded protein is CASSLKQGTYEQYF. The whole variable domain, remainder taken from reference TRBV5-1 and TRBJ2-7, is KAGVTQTPRYLIKTRGQQVTLSCSPISGHRSVSWYQQTPGQGLQFLFEYFSETQRNKGNFPGRFSGRQFSNSRSEMNVSTLELGDSALYLCASSLKQGTYEQYFGPGTRLTVT.

There are a few counts of this clonotype. This clone may be a read error of a much larger clone one base away. The V and J genes are TRBV5-5 and TRBJ1-2; no clear D gene. The CDR3 loop spans 14 amino acids. Between the trimmed V and J ends, which lost 2 bases and 3 bases, there was a span of 11 bases. Germline lookup yields CDR1 SGHKS and CDR2 YYEKEE (reference sequence). The CDR3, as DNA: TGTGCCAGCAGCTTTATCGGAAAGGACTATGGCTACACCTTC. The encoded protein is CASSFIGKDYGYTF.

This clonotype showed up many times. The V call is TRBV5-1, the J call TRBJ2-2; D possibly matches TRBD1 or TRBD2 (5 bases each). With 3 bases removed from V and 2 bases from J, the gap between germline ends came to 11 bases. Germline CDR1 is SGHRS and CDR2 is YFSETQ. The CDR3 extends over 15 amino acids. The CDR3 region has the DNA TGCGCCAGCAGCTCCCGGGACGGAAACACCGGGGAGCTGTTTTTT. Its protein is CASSSRDGNTGELFF.

At least ten counts were recorded for this clonotype. The chain carries TRBV6-2 or TRBV6-3 and TRBJ2-3; 9 positions agree with TRBD2. Germline V lookup: CDR1 MNHEY, CDR2 SVGEGT. Trimming cost V 2 bases and J 1 base; bases outside gene matches: 7. The CDR3 is 17 amino acids. The chain's CDR3 is CASSYGFKRGGTDTQYF. As DNA, the CDR3 is TGTGCCAGCAGTTACGGCTTTAAGCGGGGGGGCACAGATACGCAGTATTTT.

The chain links TRBV10-3 to TRBJ2-7; 9 bases line up with TRBD2. The CDR3 is 15 residues long. Germline V gene lookup returns CDR1 ENHRY and CDR2 SYGVKD. V trimming: 5 bases; J trimming: 4 bases; junction bases outside the gene matches: 9. The CDR3 reads CAISTQAGGMYEQYF. In nucleotides, the CDR3 is TGTGCCATCAGTACCCAGGCGGGGGGGATGTACGAGCAGTACTTC.

This clonotype was recorded at least ten times. The chain joins TRBV20-1 to TRBJ2-7; TRBD2 matches 8 bases. Losses at the gene ends were 2 bases for V and 2 bases for J; bases not matched to a gene: 8. CDR1 is DFQATT, CDR2 SNEGSKA, per germline (reference sequence). CDR3 length equals 15 residues. In DNA form, the CDR3 reads TGCAGTGCTAGATCCGGGACTAGTTTTACCTACGAGCAGTACTTC. It translates to CSARSGTSFTYEQYF.

This clonotype was seen many times. The gene calls are TRBV27 and TRBJ1-2, with D perhaps matching TRBD1 (5 bases). Between the trimmed V and J ends, which lost 8 bases and 4 bases, there was a span of 17 bases. CDR1 and CDR2 (germline): MNHEY, SMNVEV (reference sequence). CDR3 length: 14 residues. Here the CDR3 DNA reads TGTGCCAGCGCCCCTTCGGGGGGGGTCTATGGCTACACCTTC. It specifies CASAPSGGVYGYTF.

Many counts were recorded for this clonotype. The chain joins TRBV5-1 to TRBJ1-2; 10 nucleotides agree with TRBD1. The germline V gene encodes CDR1 SGHRS and CDR2 YFSETQ. The CDR3 totals 17 residues. V lost 3 bases and J lost 0; bases outside the gene matches: 8. CDR3 loop: CASSSLLDRGPNYGYTF. The CDR3 nucleotides read TGCGCCAGCAGCTCTCTCCTCGACAGGGGGCCTAACTATGGCTACACCTTC.

This clonotype was counted ten times or more. The chain employs TRBV12-3 or TRBV12-4 and TRBJ1-1; D is unclear. CDR3 length: 14 residues. V lost 1 base and J 0 bases, leaving 6 bases between the germline ends. The CDR3, as DNA: TGTGCCAGCAGTTTAGACAGCATGAACACTGAAGCTTTCTTT. It is translated as CASSLDSMNTEAFF.

There are many counts of this clonotype. CDR3 bases: TGTGCCAGCTCTAACGGGCTGACGATTCAAGAGACCCAGTACTTC. Translating gives CASSNGLTIQETQYF. The rearrangement uses TRBV3-1 and TRBJ2-5; D gene unclear. V lost 8 bases and J lost 2, with 18 bases in between. Germline assignment: CDR1 LGHDT and CDR2 YNNKEL (reference sequence). The CDR3 length is 15 residues.

The sample holds a few counts of this clonotype. This clone may be a read error of a much larger clone one base away. The chain recombines TRBV4-1 with TRBJ2-3; no clear D. The V gene's germline CDR1 is MGHRA and CDR2 YSYEKL. Trimming removed 5 bases at V and 7 bases at J, with 7 bases between. The CDR3 is 11 residues long. This CDR3 is CASSKRYTQYF. DNA for the CDR3: TGCGCCAGCAGCAAGAGATATACGCAGTATTTT.

This clonotype was seen ten or more times. This sequence joins TRBV29-1 and TRBJ1-1; D is unclear. The CDR3 length is 13 residues. Germline CDR1 reads SQVTM; CDR2 reads ANQGSEA. The V gene lost 7 bases and the J gene lost 11 bases, with 23 bases spanning the gap. The CDR3 here is CSAKAGYPPSAFF. The CDR3 bases are TGCAGCGCTAAAGCAGGATATCCCCCCTCGGCTTTCTTT.

The genes are TRBV5-6 and TRBJ2-3; D is unclear. The CDR3 has 16 amino acids. V was pared by 3 bases and J by 0 bases, with 14 bases between. The germline V gene encodes CDR1 SGHDT and CDR2 YYEEEE. The CDR3 spells CASSSWAVRSTDTQYF. The CDR3 nucleotides read TGTGCCAGCAGCTCTTGGGCGGTCCGTAGCACAGATACGCAGTATTTT.

This clonotype was observed at least ten times. The V call is TRBV5-1, the J call TRBJ2-1; 8 nucleotides align to TRBD2. CDR3 length equals 15 residues. Germline assignment: CDR1 SGHRS and CDR2 YFSETQ. V shed 6 bases, J shed 9 bases, and the junction held 14 bases outside the gene matches. CDR3 protein: CASNRGLDEMGEQFF. CDR3 in DNA: TGCGCCAGCAATAGGGGACTAGACGAAATGGGTGAGCAGTTCTTC.

This clonotype was counted at least ten times. The chain recombines TRBV7-2 with TRBJ2-7; perhaps D is TRBD1 or TRBD2 (6 bases each). The CDR3 has 15 amino acids. V lost 6 bases, J lost 4 bases, and 19 bases lay in between. Per the germline V gene, CDR1 is SGHTA and CDR2 is FQGNSA. The chain's CDR3 is CASSSQRGESYEQYF. CDR3 sequence (DNA): TGTGCCAGCAGTTCCCAGAGGGGGGAGTCTTACGAGCAGTACTTC.

This clonotype was counted ten times or more. The V call is TRBV28, the J call TRBJ2-5, with 9 bases fitting TRBD2. The CDR3 is 14 amino acids. Trimming at V came to 1 base and at J to 4 bases, leaving 1 base not matched to a gene. Germline V gene lookup returns CDR1 MDHEN and CDR2 SYDVKM. As DNA, the CDR3 is TGTGCCAGCAGTTTATTACTAGCGGGAGAGACCCAGTACTTC. It specifies CASSLLLAGETQYF.

There are a few counts of this clonotype. A much larger clonotype is one base distant, so this may be a read error. The rearrangement links TRBV5-6 to TRBJ2-1; 10 bases align to TRBD2. Unmatched junction bases numbered 5, after V lost 8 bases and J lost 15 bases. Looked up from germline, CDR1 is SGHDT and CDR2 is YYEEEE. The CDR3 totals 10 residues. CDR3 residues: CARSGTSVFF. The CDR3 coding sequence is TGTGCCAGAAGCGGGACTAGCGTGTTCTTC.